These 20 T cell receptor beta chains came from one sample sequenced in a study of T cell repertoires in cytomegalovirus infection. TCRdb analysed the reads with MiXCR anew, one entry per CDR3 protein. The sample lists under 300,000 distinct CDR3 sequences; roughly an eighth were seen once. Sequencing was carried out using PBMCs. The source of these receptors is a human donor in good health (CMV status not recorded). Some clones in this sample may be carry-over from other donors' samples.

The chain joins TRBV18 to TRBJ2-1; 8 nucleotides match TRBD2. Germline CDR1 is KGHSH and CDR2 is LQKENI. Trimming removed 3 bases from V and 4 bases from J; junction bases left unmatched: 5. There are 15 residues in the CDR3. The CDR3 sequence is CASSPSLAAYNEQFF. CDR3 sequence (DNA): TGTGCCAGCTCACCTTCACTAGCGGCATACAATGAGCAGTTCTTC.

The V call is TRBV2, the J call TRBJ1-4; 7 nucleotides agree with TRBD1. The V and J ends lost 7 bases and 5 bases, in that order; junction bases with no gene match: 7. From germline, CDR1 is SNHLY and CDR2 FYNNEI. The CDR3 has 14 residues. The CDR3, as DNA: TGTGCCAGCAAAGAAACAGGGGCGAATGAAAAACTGTTTTTT. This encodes CASKETGANEKLFF.

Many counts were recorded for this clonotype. The DNA of the CDR3 is TGTGCCAGCAACCAGGATCGGAACACTGAAGCTTTCTTT. This codes for CASNQDRNTEAFF. This chain uses TRBV7-2 with TRBJ1-1, with D unclear. This CDR3 has 13 amino acids. V lost 7 bases to trimming and J lost 1 base, with 10 bases between them. The germline V gene encodes CDR1 SGHTA and CDR2 FQGNSA.

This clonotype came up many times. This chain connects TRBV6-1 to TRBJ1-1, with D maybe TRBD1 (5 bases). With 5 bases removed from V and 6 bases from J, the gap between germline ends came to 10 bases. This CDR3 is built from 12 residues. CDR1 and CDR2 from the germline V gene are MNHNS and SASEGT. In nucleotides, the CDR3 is TGTGCCAGCAGTTGGGCGGGGGCTGAAGCTTTCTTT. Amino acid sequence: CASSWAGAEAFF.

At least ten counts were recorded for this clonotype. CDR3 amino acids: CASSRDSASEQFF. The CDR3 coding sequence is TGTGCCAGCAGCCGGGACAGCGCGAGTGAGCAGTTCTTC. The chain combines TRBV7-9 with TRBJ2-1, with 7 bases identical to TRBD1. The V gene's germline CDR1 is SEHNR and CDR2 FQNEAQ (reference sequence). The V gene end was trimmed by 5 bases and the J gene end by 9 bases; junction bases not matched to a gene: 7. The CDR3 runs to 13 residues. The full variable domain, in which reference TRBV7-9 and TRBJ2-1 provide the parts outside the CDR3, is DTGVSQNPRHKITKRGQNVTFRCDPISEHNRLYWYRQTLGQGPEFLTYFQNEAQLEKSRLLSDRFSAERPKGSFSTLEIQRTEQGDSAMYLCASSRDSASEQFFGPGTRLTVL.

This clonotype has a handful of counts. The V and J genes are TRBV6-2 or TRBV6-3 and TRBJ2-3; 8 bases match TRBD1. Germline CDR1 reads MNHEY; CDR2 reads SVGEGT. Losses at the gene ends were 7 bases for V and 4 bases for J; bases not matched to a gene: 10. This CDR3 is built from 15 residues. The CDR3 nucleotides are TGTGCCAGCAAAAAGGCAGGGGGCGGTGCAGATACGCAGTATTTT. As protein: CASKKAGGGADTQYF.

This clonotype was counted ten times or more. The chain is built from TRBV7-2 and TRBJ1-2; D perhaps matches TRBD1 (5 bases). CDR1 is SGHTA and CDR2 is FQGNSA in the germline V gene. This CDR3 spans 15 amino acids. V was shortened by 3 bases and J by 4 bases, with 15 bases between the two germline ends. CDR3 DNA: TGTGCCAGCAGCTTCTTACCTGACAGCCCCTATGGCTACACCTTC. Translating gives CASSFLPDSPYGYTF.

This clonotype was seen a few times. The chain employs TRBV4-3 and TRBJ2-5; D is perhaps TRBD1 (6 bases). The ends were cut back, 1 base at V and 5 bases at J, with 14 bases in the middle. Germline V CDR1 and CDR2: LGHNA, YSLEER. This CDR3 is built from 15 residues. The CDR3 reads CASSQGNRDGETQYF. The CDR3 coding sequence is TGCGCCAGCAGCCAAGGGAACAGGGATGGGGAGACCCAGTACTTC.

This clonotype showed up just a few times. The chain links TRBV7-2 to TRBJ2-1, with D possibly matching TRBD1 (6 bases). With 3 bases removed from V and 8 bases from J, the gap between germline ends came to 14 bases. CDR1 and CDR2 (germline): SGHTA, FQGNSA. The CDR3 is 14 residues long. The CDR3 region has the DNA TGTGCCAGCAGCTTTTCTACAGGGCTCGATGAGCAGTTCTTC. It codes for CASSFSTGLDEQFF.

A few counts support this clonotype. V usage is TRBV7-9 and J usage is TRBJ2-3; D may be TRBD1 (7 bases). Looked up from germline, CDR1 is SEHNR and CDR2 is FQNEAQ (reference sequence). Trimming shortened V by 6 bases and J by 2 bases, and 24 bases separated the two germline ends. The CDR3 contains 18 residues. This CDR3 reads CASSHPGGASAYTDTQYF. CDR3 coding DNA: TGTGCCAGCAGTCATCCAGGGGGTGCTAGCGCCTACACAGATACGCAGTATTTT.

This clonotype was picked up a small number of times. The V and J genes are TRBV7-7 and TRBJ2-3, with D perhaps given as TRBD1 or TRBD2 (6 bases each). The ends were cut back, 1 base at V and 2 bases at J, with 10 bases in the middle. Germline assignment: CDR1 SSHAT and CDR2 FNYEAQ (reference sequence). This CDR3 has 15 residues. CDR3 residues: CASSLGGADTDTQYF. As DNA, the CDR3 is TGTGCCAGCAGCTTAGGGGGGGCTGACACAGATACGCAGTATTTT.

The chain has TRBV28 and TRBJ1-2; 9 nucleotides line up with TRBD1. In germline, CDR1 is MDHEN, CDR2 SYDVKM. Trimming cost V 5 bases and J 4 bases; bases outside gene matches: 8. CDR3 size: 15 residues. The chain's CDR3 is CASSPNTGGIYGYTF. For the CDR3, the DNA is TGTGCCAGCAGTCCCAACACAGGGGGCATCTATGGCTACACCTTC.

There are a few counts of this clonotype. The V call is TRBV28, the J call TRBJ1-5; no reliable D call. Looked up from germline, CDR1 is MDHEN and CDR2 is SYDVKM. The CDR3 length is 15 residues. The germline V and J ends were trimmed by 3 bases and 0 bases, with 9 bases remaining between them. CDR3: CASSFVSGSNQPQHF. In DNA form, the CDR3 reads TGTGCCAGCAGTTTTGTGTCAGGTAGCAATCAGCCCCAGCATTTT. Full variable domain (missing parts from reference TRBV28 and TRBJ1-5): DVKVTQSSRYLVKRTGEKVFLECVQDMDHENMFWYRQDPGLGLRLIYFSYDVKMKEKGDIPEGYSVSREKKERFSLILESASTNQTSMYLCASSFVSGSNQPQHFGDGTRLSIL.

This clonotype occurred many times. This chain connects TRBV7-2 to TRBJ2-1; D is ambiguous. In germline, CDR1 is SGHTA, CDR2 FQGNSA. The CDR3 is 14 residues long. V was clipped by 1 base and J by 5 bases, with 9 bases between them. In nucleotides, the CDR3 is TGTGCCAGCAGCTTAGTGGCAGGTGACAATGAGCAGTTCTTC. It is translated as CASSLVAGDNEQFF.

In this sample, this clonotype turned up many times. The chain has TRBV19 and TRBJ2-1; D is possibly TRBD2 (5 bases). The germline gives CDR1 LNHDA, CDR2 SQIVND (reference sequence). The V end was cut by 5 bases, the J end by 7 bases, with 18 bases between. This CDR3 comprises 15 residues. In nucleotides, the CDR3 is TGTGCCAGTAGTCGTCCCAGCGGCAGAGGGAATGAGCAGTTCTTC. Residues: CASSRPSGRGNEQFF. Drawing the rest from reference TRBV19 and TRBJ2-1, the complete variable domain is DGGITQSPKYLFRKEGQNVTLSCEQNLNHDAMYWYRQDPGQGLRLIYYSQIVNDFQKGDIAEGYSVSREKKESFPLTVTSAQKNPTAFYLCASSRPSGRGNEQFFGPGTRLTVL.

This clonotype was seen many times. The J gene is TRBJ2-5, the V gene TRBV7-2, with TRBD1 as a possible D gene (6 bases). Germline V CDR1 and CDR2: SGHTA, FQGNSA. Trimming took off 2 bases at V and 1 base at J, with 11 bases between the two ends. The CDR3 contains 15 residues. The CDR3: CASSLSQDSQETQYF. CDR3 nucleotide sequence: TGTGCCAGCAGCTTAAGCCAGGACAGCCAAGAGACCCAGTACTTC.

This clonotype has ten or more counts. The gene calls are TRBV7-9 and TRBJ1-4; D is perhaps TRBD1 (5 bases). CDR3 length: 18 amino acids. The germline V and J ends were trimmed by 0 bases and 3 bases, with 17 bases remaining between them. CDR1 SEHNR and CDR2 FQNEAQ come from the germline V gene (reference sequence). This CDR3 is CASSLATAFRGANEKLFF. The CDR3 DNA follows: TGTGCCAGCAGCTTAGCGACAGCTTTTAGGGGAGCTAATGAAAAACTGTTTTTT.

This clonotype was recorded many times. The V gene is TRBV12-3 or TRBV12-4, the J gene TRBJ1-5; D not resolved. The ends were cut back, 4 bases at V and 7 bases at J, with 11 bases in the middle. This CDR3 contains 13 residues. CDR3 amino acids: CASSSVQGQPQHF. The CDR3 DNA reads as TGTGCCAGCAGTTCGGTCCAAGGGCAGCCCCAGCATTTT.

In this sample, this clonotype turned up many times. The CDR3 DNA is TGTGCCAGCAGCTTAGGTGGTCGCGTTGGCGGCTACACCTTC. Translation gives CASSLGGRVGGYTF. The V call is TRBV7-8, the J call TRBJ1-2; D gene uncertain. The CDR3 is made up of 14 amino acids. Germline CDR1 reads SGHVS; CDR2 reads FQNEAQ. V was pared by 1 base and J by 8 bases, with 14 bases between.

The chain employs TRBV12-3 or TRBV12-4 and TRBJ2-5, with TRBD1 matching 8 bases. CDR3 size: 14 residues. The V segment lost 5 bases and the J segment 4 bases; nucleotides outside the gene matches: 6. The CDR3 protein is CASSRGQERETQYF. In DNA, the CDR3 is TGTGCCAGCAGTCGGGGACAGGAGAGAGAGACCCAGTACTTC.